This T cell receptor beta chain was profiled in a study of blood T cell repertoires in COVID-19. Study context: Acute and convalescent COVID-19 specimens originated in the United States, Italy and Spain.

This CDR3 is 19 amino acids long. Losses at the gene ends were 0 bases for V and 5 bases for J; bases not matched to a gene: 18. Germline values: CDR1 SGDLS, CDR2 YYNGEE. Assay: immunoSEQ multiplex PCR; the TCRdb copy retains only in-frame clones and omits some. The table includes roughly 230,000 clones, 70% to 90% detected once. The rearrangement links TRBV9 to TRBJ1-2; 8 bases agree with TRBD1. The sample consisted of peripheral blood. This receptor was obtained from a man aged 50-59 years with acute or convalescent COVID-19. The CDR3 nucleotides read TGTGCCAGCAGCGTAGAGGTGGGGGCAGGGGGCGCAAGTTTTTATGGCTACACCTTC. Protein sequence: CASSVEVGAGGASFYGYTF.